Presented here are 13 T cell receptor beta chains from one specimen sequenced in a study of cytomegalovirus exposure and HLA in healthy donors. Both 60 Vbeta primers and 13 Jbeta primers went into the PCR. TCRdb keeps only in-frame clones here, not all; method: immunoSEQ multiplex PCR. Found here are 76,000 or so clones, roughly 73% of them singletons; the top ten hold roughly a sixth. Material for sequencing was PBMCs. Every receptor here comes from a woman in her forties in good health and CMV-seropositive.

V usage is TRBV5-1 and J usage is TRBJ2-7; weak D call: TRBD1 (5 bases). Germline V gene lookup returns CDR1 SGHRS and CDR2 YFSETQ. V gave up 0 bases and J gave up 6 bases, with 16 bases separating them. This CDR3 is 15 amino acids long. The CDR3 sequence: CASSLVATGTGEQYF. The CDR3 nucleotides read TGCGCCAGCAGCTTGGTTGCTACAGGAACGGGCGAGCAGTACTTC.

The chain carries TRBV5-6 and TRBJ2-7, with 11 bases identical to TRBD2. Germline V gives CDR1 SGHDT, CDR2 YYEEEE. The CDR3 spans 19 residues. The junction had 18 bases not matched to a gene; V was cut back by 4 bases and J by 3 bases. The CDR3 sequence: CASSAEPRLPGLAVYEQYF. CDR3 bases: TGTGCCAGCAGCGCGGAGCCGAGGTTACCGGGACTAGCGGTCTACGAGCAGTACTTC.

V is TRBV9 and J is TRBJ2-7; 7 bases map to TRBD2. This CDR3 contains 14 residues. The germline gives CDR1 SGDLS, CDR2 YYNGEE. The trim removed 4 bases at V and 6 bases at J, leaving 10 bases unmatched. The CDR3 sequence is CASSLRAGLGEQYF. As DNA, the CDR3 is TGTGCCAGCAGCCTTCGAGCGGGATTGGGCGAGCAGTACTTC.

This rearrangement joins TRBV7-2 to TRBJ2-7; the D is unclear. The CDR3 runs to 14 residues. Trimming stripped 1 base from V and 3 bases from J, with 10 bases between. CDR1 SGHTA and CDR2 FQGNSA come from the germline V gene. CDR3 sequence: CASSLDSDLYEQYF. In DNA form, the CDR3 reads TGTGCCAGCAGCTTAGATTCAGATCTCTACGAGCAGTACTTC.

V and J are TRBV29-1 and TRBJ2-3; D ambiguous. CDR1 SQVTM and CDR2 ANQGSEA come from the germline V gene. V lost 1 base, J lost 0 bases, and 5 bases lay in between. The CDR3 has 13 amino acids. In DNA form, the CDR3 reads TGCAGCGTTGAAGGGGCTAGCACAGATACGCAGTATTTT. Translated, it gives CSVEGASTDTQYF.

The rearrangement joins TRBV7-9 to TRBJ1-5; D is undetermined. The CDR3 sequence is 15 residues long. In germline, CDR1 is SEHNR, CDR2 FQNEAQ (reference sequence). V gave up 1 base and J gave up 0 bases, with 7 bases separating them. CDR3 sequence (DNA): TGTGCCAGCAGCTTAGGCGGGTATAGCAATCAGCCCCAGCATTTT. This encodes CASSLGGYSNQPQHF. The full variable domain, completed using reference TRBV7-9 and TRBJ1-5, is DTGVSQNPRHKITKRGQNVTFRCDPISEHNRLYWYRQTLGQGPEFLTYFQNEAQLEKSRLLSDRFSAERPKGSFSTLEIQRTEQGDSAMYLCASSLGGYSNQPQHFGDGTRLSIL.

The rearrangement joins TRBV5-4 to TRBJ2-5; 10 nucleotides match TRBD2. Trimming removed 1 base from V and 2 bases from J; junction bases left unmatched: 8. The CDR3 has 17 residues. Germline V lookup: CDR1 SGHNT, CDR2 YYREEE (reference sequence). As DNA, the CDR3 is TGTGCCAGCAGCTTGACGATACTAGCGGGGAAACAAGAGACCCAGTACTTC. Its translation: CASSLTILAGKQETQYF.

The rearrangement uses TRBV5-1 and TRBJ1-1; D gene ambiguous. Between the trimmed V and J ends, which lost 2 bases and 0 bases, there was a span of 8 bases. The length of the CDR3 is 14 residues. Germline V gives CDR1 SGHRS, CDR2 YFSETQ. CDR3 in DNA: TGCGCCAGCAGCTTAGTGGAGTTGAACACTGAAGCTTTCTTT. This gives the protein CASSLVELNTEAFF.

This clone was detected only a few times. This sequence joins TRBV5-1 and TRBJ1-2, with 7 bases matching TRBD1. The CDR3 spans 12 residues. V gave up 2 bases and J gave up 7 bases; unmatched junction bases: 2. Germline loops: CDR1 SGHRS, CDR2 YFSETQ. CDR3 sequence: CASSFSGGGYTF. The CDR3 region has the DNA TGCGCCAGCAGCTTTTCAGGGGGTGGCTACACCTTC.

The CDR3 here is CASSLGTSGRHNEQFF. The CDR3, as DNA: TGTGCCAGCAGCTTAGGGACTAGCGGGAGACACAATGAGCAGTTCTTC. The chain joins TRBV7-9 to TRBJ2-1; 13 positions agree with TRBD2. The germline CDR1 and CDR2 sequences are SEHNR and FQNEAQ (reference sequence). The CDR3 consists of 16 residues. V gave up 1 base and J gave up 5 bases; unmatched junction bases: 2. The entire variable domain, with the rest obtained from reference TRBV7-9 and TRBJ2-1, is as follows: DTGVSQNPRHKITKRGQNVTFRCDPISEHNRLYWYRQTLGQGPEFLTYFQNEAQLEKSRLLSDRFSAERPKGSFSTLEIQRTEQGDSAMYLCASSLGTSGRHNEQFFGPGTRLTVL.

This clone has only a few counts. The gene calls are TRBV2 and TRBJ1-5; the D gene is possibly TRBD1 (5 bases). Germline V gene sequence: CDR1 SNHLY, CDR2 FYNNEI. Trimming removed 1 base from V and 2 bases from J, with 9 bases in between. The CDR3 is made up of 15 amino acids. As DNA, the CDR3 is TGTGCCAGCAGTGAAGAGGGGCGCGGCAATCAGCCCCAGCATTTT. Translating it yields CASSEEGRGNQPQHF.

The chain has TRBV4-1 and TRBJ1-1, with D perhaps TRBD1 (5 bases). The germline CDR1 and CDR2 sequences are MGHRA and YSYEKL. V was trimmed by 0 bases and J by 6 bases, leaving 17 bases between them. CDR3 length: 16 amino acids. In DNA, the CDR3 is TGCGCCAGCAGCCAAGACCTGACAGAAGGAAACGCTGAAGCTTTCTTT. Protein sequence: CASSQDLTEGNAEAFF.

The rearrangement uses TRBV23-1 and TRBJ2-7, with TRBD1 as a possible D gene (6 bases). TRBV23-1 is recorded as an ORF, its role being uncertain. The CDR3 runs to 12 residues. V dropped 11 bases and J dropped 2 bases, with 13 bases sitting between them. Here the CDR3 DNA reads TGCGCCTCCGACGAGGGGGCCTACGAGCAGTACTTC. It translates to CASDEGAYEQYF.